Presented here are 21 T cell receptor beta chains from one specimen sequenced in a study of OX40 agonist ivuxolimab in advanced cancers. The assay was immunoSEQ multiplex PCR, and TCRdb's table has in-frame clones only and misses some. The sample has about 54,000 clones; roughly four fifths are singletons. This specimen consisted of CD4+ or CD8+ T cells sorted from blood, obtained in a trial of the OX40 agonist ivuxolimab. These TCRs come from an adult with an advanced solid tumor such as melanoma, head and neck, liver or kidney cancer.

This sequence joins TRBV7-2 and TRBJ2-2; 7 positions agree with TRBD1. The V and J ends lost 3 bases and 7 bases, in that order; junction bases with no gene match: 8. This CDR3 contains 15 residues. The germline V gene encodes CDR1 SGHTA and CDR2 FQGNSA. CDR3 nucleotides: TGTGCCAGCAGCTTCTCTCAGGGGGTCGGCGGGGAGCTGTTTTTT. Translating gives CASSFSQGVGGELFF.

The genes are TRBV19 and TRBJ2-5, with 11 positions matching TRBD1. The germline gives CDR1 LNHDA, CDR2 SQIVND (reference sequence). Losses at the gene ends were 1 base for V and 5 bases for J; bases not matched to a gene: 6. The CDR3 length is 16 residues. CDR3 region: CASSIGGTGGMETQYF. The CDR3 DNA reads as TGTGCCAGTAGTATAGGAGGGACAGGGGGTATGGAGACCCAGTACTTC.

The chain combines TRBV9 with TRBJ2-3; possibly TRBD2 for D (5 bases). Per the germline V gene, CDR1 is SGDLS and CDR2 is YYNGEE. The CDR3 extends over 12 amino acids. The V gene lost 3 bases and the J gene lost 5 bases, with 7 bases spanning the gap. Written as DNA, the CDR3 is TGTGCCAGCAGCGAAGGGAGAGATACGCAGTATTTT. Residues: CASSEGRDTQYF.

The chain couples TRBV5-4 to TRBJ2-7, with no clear D. CDR3 size: 12 residues. CDR1 is SGHNT and CDR2 is YYREEE in the germline V gene (reference sequence). Trimming cost V 2 bases and J 6 bases, with 9 bases left between them. This CDR3 reads CASSFPSSEQYF. CDR3 DNA sequence: TGTGCCAGCAGCTTTCCGAGCAGCGAGCAGTACTTC.

The chain uses TRBV5-4 and TRBJ2-5; TRBD1 matches 8 bases. J was trimmed by 3 bases and V by 6 bases; bases with no gene match: 7. The CDR3 loop spans 14 amino acids. Germline CDR1 is SGHNT and CDR2 is YYREEE (reference sequence). In nucleotides, the CDR3 is TGTGCCAGCACCCAGGGACAGGTGGAAGAGACCCAGTACTTC. This codes for CASTQGQVEETQYF. The full variable domain, its missing parts supplied by reference TRBV5-4 and TRBJ2-5, is ETGVTQSPTHLIKTRGQQVTLRCSSQSGHNTVSWYQQALGQGPQFIFQYYREEENGRGNFPPRFSGLQFPNYSSELNVNALELDDSALYLCASTQGQVEETQYFGPGTRLLVL.

This chain links TRBV6-6 with TRBJ2-3; possible D gene TRBD2, 6 bases. Germline V gene data show CDR1 as MNHNY and CDR2 as SVGAGI (reference sequence). Trimming cost V 4 bases and J 2 bases, with 16 bases left between them. The CDR3 runs 16 residues. CDR3 sequence: CASSSGRTTFTDTQYF. CDR3 bases: TGTGCCAGCAGTTCGGGGCGGACTACCTTCACAGATACGCAGTATTTT.

This clone was detected once. The rearrangement uses TRBV10-3 and TRBJ2-7; the D gene is possibly TRBD1 (5 bases). V lost 2 bases to trimming and J lost 0 bases, with 14 bases between them. CDR3 length: 16 amino acids. Looked up from germline, CDR1 is ENHRY and CDR2 is SYGVKD. CDR3 DNA sequence: TGTGCCATCAGTGAGGGGAAGGGGTTAAGCTCCTACGAGCAGTACTTC. Encoded protein: CAISEGKGLSSYEQYF.

This clone has just one count. V and J are TRBV6-1 and TRBJ1-2; 11 bases are shared with TRBD1. The germline CDR1 and CDR2 sequences are MNHNS and SASEGT. The V segment lost 6 bases and the J segment 5 bases; nucleotides outside the gene matches: 5. The CDR3 runs to 14 residues. The CDR3 spells CASRVDRGQYGYTF. CDR3 nucleotide sequence: TGTGCCAGCAGGGTGGACAGGGGGCAATATGGCTACACCTTC.

The chain links TRBV6-5 to TRBJ2-5, with unresolved D. CDR3 length: 11 residues. Trimming left V 6 bases short and J 2 bases short, with 4 bases between. CDR1 MNHEY and CDR2 SVGAGI come from the germline V gene. The CDR3 here is CASRTQETQYF. The CDR3 DNA reads TGTGCCAGCAGGACACAAGAGACCCAGTACTTC.

V usage is TRBV28 and J usage is TRBJ1-3; tentative D call: TRBD1 (5 bases). With 3 bases removed from V and 4 bases from J, the gap between germline ends came to 10 bases. Germline-derived CDR1 and CDR2 are MDHEN and SYDVKM. The CDR3 loop spans 14 amino acids. The CDR3 sequence is CASSFTGLGNTIYF. The CDR3, as DNA: TGTGCCAGCAGTTTTACAGGCCTCGGAAACACCATATATTTT. The full variable domain, rest sourced from reference TRBV28 and TRBJ1-3, is DVKVTQSSRYLVKRTGEKVFLECVQDMDHENMFWYRQDPGLGLRLIYFSYDVKMKEKGDIPEGYSVSREKKERFSLILESASTNQTSMYLCASSFTGLGNTIYFGEGSWLTVV.

CDR3 amino acids: CASTTPQRRETQYF. In DNA form, the CDR3 reads TGCGCCAGCACCACGCCGCAGCGACGGGAGACCCAGTACTTC. The chain couples TRBV5-1 to TRBJ2-5; D ambiguous. The germline V gene encodes CDR1 SGHRS and CDR2 YFSETQ. Trimming pared 6 bases from V and 5 bases from J, leaving 17 bases between. This CDR3 comprises 14 residues.

V is TRBV5-8 and J is TRBJ2-5; the D gene is possibly TRBD1 (5 bases). V lost 5 bases to trimming and J lost 7 bases, with 9 bases between them. Germline CDR1 is SGHTS and CDR2 is YDEGEE. The CDR3 length is 11 residues. The CDR3 sequence: CASRQTGTQYF. Here the CDR3 DNA reads TGTGCCAGCAGACAAACAGGGACCCAGTACTTC.

V gene TRBV2 combines with J gene TRBJ1-1; D is ambiguous. In germline, CDR1 is SNHLY, CDR2 FYNNEI. The CDR3 consists of 14 residues. Trimming stripped 0 bases from V and 5 bases from J, with 10 bases between. The CDR3 bases are TGTGCCAGCAGTGAAGCGCTTCGGAGGACTGAAGCTTTCTTT. As protein: CASSEALRRTEAFF.

CDR3 bases: TGTGCCAGCAGCTCACTCCCGGGACAGGGGAGCCCTAACTATGGCTACACCTTC. Protein: CASSSLPGQGSPNYGYTF. The chain uses TRBV28 and TRBJ1-2; 10 positions agree with TRBD1. J gave up 0 bases and V 6 bases, and 13 bases lay outside the gene matches. Germline loops: CDR1 MDHEN, CDR2 SYDVKM. This CDR3 is built from 18 residues.

The rearrangement links TRBV28 to TRBJ2-3; D is undetermined. This CDR3 has 12 amino acids. Trimming removed 6 bases at V and 1 base at J, with 5 bases between. In germline, CDR1 is MDHEN, CDR2 SYDVKM. The CDR3 DNA is TGTGCCAGCAGACAACGCACAGATACGCAGTATTTT. Amino acids: CASRQRTDTQYF.

The chain carries TRBV18 and TRBJ1-2; D not certain. The CDR3 loop spans 13 amino acids. Between the trimmed V and J ends, which lost 4 bases and 3 bases, there was a span of 9 bases. Germline-derived CDR1 and CDR2 are KGHSH and LQKENI. The CDR3 nucleotides read TGTGCCAGCTCACTTGATTTAGACTATGGCTACACCTTC. Protein product: CASSLDLDYGYTF.

The chain joins TRBV19 to TRBJ2-3, with D unclear. Germline lookup yields CDR1 LNHDA and CDR2 SQIVND (reference sequence). The germline V and J ends were trimmed by 5 bases and 0 bases, with 9 bases remaining between them. The CDR3 is made up of 14 amino acids. The CDR3 is CASSVSSSTDTQYF. For the CDR3, the DNA is TGTGCCAGTAGTGTCTCCTCTAGCACAGATACGCAGTATTTT.

This clone has a single count. This chain connects TRBV18 to TRBJ2-7; 8 bases map to TRBD1. The CDR3 sequence is 13 residues long. Looked up from germline, CDR1 is KGHSH and CDR2 is LQKENI. Trimming removed 3 bases from V and 12 bases from J; junction bases left unmatched: 10. CDR3 nucleotides: TGTGCCAGCTCACCGGGACAGGTCTTGGAATGGTACTTC. Protein sequence: CASSPGQVLEWYF.

This clone was detected once. The chain carries TRBV28 and TRBJ2-2, with TRBD1 matching over 9 bases. The junction had 9 bases not matched to a gene; V was cut back by 2 bases and J by 8 bases. The CDR3 has 16 residues. In germline, CDR1 is MDHEN, CDR2 SYDVKM. The CDR3 region has the DNA TGTGCCAGCAGTTTAACAGACAGGGGGATAATTGGGGAGCTGTTTTTT. This sequence encodes CASSLTDRGIIGELFF.

The chain joins TRBV7-2 to TRBJ2-7; 7 nucleotides agree with TRBD1. The CDR3 runs 14 residues. From germline, CDR1 is SGHTA and CDR2 FQGNSA. V was clipped by 7 bases and J by 5 bases; unmatched bases: 11. The CDR3 nucleotides read TGTGCCAGCACCGTCCGGGACAGTCCCCACGAGCAGTACTTC. Its translation is CASTVRDSPHEQYF.

CDR3 nucleotide sequence: TGTGCCAGCTCCACAGAACATAACACTGAAGCTTTCTTT. Amino acids: CASSTEHNTEAFF. The J gene is TRBJ1-1, the V gene TRBV6-1, with D unclear. The ends were cut back, 8 bases at V and 2 bases at J, with 12 bases in the middle. The CDR3 runs 13 residues. Germline loops: CDR1 MNHNS, CDR2 SASEGT.